The sequence of this TCR beta chain was determined in a study of control samples from healthy donors and cancer patients. Many counts were recorded for this clone. Germline CDR1 reads SGDLS; CDR2 reads YYNGEE. V gave up 0 bases and J gave up 3 bases, with 3 bases separating them. The CDR3 runs 13 residues. Here immunoSEQ multiplex PCR was the method, and the copy in TCRdb shows in-frame clones only, minus some. This sample has under 90,000 clones; 80% to 95% occur once, and the top ten carry 4.5% to 7.5%. This chain joins TRBV9 and TRBJ2-2; D remains ambiguous. The clonotype was recovered from a woman aged 60-75 years in good health. Sequenced sample: blood. As DNA, the CDR3 is TGTGCCAGCAGCGTAGGAGACACCGGGGAGCTGTTTTTT. This encodes CASSVGDTGELFF. Full variable domain (missing parts from reference TRBV9 and TRBJ2-2): DSGVTQTPKHLITATGQRVTLRCSPRSGDLSVYWYQQSLDQGLQFLIQYYNGEERAKGNILERFSAQQFPDLHSELNLSSLELGDSALYFCASSVGDTGELFFGEGSRLTVL.